This record covers a single TCR beta chain. Antigen: not known. The CDR3 runs to 14 residues. J was trimmed by 4 bases and V by 5 bases; bases with no gene match: 5. Looked up from germline, CDR1 is SGHVS and CDR2 is FQNEAQ. The data belong to a study of STAT5B mutations in CD4+ large granular lymphocyte leukemia. Findings and limits, study-wide: Patient CD4-sorted repertoires stayed more clonal than healthy ones after leukemic-clone removal.

Original processing methods: The detection floor for productive clonotype frequency was 2.59 x 10-5. Here immunoSEQ multiplex PCR was the method, and the copy in TCRdb shows in-frame clones only, minus some. That table is the source of V, J and clone size, and D and trimming were worked out from the DNA. The sample holds about 40,000 clones, roughly 79% seen once. The sequenced sample consisted of CD4+ T cells from blood buffy coats. This chain links TRBV7-8 with TRBJ1-1; 9 positions match TRBD1. The clonotype originates from a human donor in good health. The CDR3 sequence is CASSITGGGTEAFF. The CDR3, as DNA: TGTGCCAGCAGCATTACAGGGGGCGGCACTGAAGCTTTCTTT.